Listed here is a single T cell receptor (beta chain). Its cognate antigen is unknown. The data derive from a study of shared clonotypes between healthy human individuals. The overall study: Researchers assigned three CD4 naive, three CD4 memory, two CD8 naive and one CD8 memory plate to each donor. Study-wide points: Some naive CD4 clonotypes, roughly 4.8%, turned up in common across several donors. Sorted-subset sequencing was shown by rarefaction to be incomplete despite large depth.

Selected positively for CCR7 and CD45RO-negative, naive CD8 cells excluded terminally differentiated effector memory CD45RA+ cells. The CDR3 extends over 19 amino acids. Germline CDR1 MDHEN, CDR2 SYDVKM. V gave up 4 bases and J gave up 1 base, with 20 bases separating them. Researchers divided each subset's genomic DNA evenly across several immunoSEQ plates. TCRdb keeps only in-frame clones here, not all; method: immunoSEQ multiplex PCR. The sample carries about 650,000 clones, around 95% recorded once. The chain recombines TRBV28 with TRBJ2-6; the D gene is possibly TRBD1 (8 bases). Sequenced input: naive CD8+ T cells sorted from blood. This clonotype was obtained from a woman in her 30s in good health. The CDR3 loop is CASSSWLIQGGSGANVLTF. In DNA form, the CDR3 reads TGTGCCAGCAGTTCGTGGCTGATACAGGGGGGGTCTGGGGCCAACGTCCTGACTTTC.